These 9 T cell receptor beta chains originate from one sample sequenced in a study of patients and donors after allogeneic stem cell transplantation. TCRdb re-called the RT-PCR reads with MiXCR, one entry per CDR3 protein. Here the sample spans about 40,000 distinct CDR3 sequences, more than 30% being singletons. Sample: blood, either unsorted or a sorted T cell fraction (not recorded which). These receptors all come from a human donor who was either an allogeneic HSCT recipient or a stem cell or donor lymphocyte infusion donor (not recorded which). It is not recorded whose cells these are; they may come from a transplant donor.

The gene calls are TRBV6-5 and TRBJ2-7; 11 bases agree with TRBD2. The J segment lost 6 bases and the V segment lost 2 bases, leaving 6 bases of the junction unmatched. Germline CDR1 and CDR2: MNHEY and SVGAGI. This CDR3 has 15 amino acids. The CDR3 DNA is TGTGCCAGCAGTTACCATCTAGCGGGAGGTTCCGAGCAGTACTTC. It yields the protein CASSYHLAGGSEQYF.

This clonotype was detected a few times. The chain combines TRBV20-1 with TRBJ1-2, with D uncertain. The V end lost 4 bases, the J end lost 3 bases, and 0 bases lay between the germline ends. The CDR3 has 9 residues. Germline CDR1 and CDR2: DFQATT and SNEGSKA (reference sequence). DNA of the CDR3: TGCAGTGCTAACTATGGCTACACCTTC. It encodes CSANYGYTF.

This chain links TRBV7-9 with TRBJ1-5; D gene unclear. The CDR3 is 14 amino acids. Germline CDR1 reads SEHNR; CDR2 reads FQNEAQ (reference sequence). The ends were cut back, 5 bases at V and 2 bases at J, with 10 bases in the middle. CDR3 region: CASSPDGGNQPQHF. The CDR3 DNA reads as TGTGCCAGCAGCCCGGACGGGGGCAATCAGCCCCAGCATTTT.

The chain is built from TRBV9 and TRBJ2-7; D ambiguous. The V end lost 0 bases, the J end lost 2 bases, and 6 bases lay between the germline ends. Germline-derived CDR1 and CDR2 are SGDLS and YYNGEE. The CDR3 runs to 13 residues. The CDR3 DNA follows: TGTGCCAGCAGCGTAGCACAGACCTACGAGCAGTACTTC. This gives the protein CASSVAQTYEQYF.

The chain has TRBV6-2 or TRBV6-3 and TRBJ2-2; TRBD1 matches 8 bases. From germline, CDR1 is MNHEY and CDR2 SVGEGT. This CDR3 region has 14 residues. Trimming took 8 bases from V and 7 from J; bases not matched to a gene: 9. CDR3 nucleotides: TGTGCCAGCGGGGGACAGGCCAAACGCGGGGAGCTGTTTTTT. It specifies CASGGQAKRGELFF.

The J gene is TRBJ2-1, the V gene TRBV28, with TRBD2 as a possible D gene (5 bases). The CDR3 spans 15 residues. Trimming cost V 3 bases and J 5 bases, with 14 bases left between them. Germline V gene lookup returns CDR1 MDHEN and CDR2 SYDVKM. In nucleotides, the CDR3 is TGTGCCAGCAGTTTTCTCCGGGTGCGGGACAATGAGCAGTTCTTC. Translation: CASSFLRVRDNEQFF.

CDR3 region: CASSYSSLPLQETQYF. In DNA form, the CDR3 reads TGTGCCAGCAGTTACTCCAGTCTACCTTTACAAGAGACCCAGTACTTC. The chain uses TRBV6-5 and TRBJ2-5, with D uncertain. Trimming took off 0 bases at V and 2 bases at J, with 13 bases between the two ends. CDR3 length equals 16 residues. Germline CDR1 and CDR2: MNHEY and SVGAGI.

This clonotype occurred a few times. The CDR3 region has the DNA TGTGCCAGCAGCTTACGAGGCAGGGGGACAGGAAACACCATATATTTT. Translating it yields CASSLRGRGTGNTIYF. The chain links TRBV7-6 to TRBJ1-3, with 7 nucleotides matching TRBD1. The junction had 8 bases not matched to a gene; V was cut back by 2 bases and J by 4 bases. The CDR3 is made up of 16 amino acids. The germline gives CDR1 SGHVS, CDR2 FNYEAQ.

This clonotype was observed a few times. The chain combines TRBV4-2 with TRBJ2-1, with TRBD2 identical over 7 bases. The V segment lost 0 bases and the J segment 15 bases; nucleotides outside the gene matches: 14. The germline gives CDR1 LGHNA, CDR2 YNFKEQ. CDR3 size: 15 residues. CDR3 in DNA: TGTGCCAGCAGCCAAGATCAGGCGTGGGAGGGTTGGCTGTTCTTC. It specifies CASSQDQAWEGWLFF.